The T cell receptor (beta chain) under discussion was sequenced for a study of cytomegalovirus exposure and HLA in healthy donors. This CDR3 comprises 16 residues. Germline-derived CDR1 and CDR2 are SGHRS and YFSETQ. Germline trimming cut 7 bases from V and 1 base from J; bases unmatched to any gene: 7. The PCR used 60 Vbeta and 13 Jbeta primers. Repertoires were generated with immunoSEQ multiplex PCR, while TCRdb's copy carries only in-frame clones and drops some. The sample shows about 130,000 clones, around 75% of them seen only once. This chain joins TRBV5-1 and TRBJ2-5; TRBD2 aligns across 13 bases. Sequencing used PBMCs. The TCR comes from a man aged 35 to 55 in good health and CMV-seronegative. The CDR3 nucleotides read TGCGCCAGCGCCCCCGGGACTAGCGGGGTCCAAGAGACCCAGTACTTC. This sequence encodes CASAPGTSGVQETQYF.